Shown below are 3 T cell receptor beta chains from a single sample sequenced in a study of T cells expressing NK-cell markers. Reanalyzing the 5' RACE reads, TCRdb keeps one entry per CDR3 protein, without DNA. The listing contains roughly 110,000 distinct CDR3 sequences. Material for sequencing was blood T cells: a sorted CD56 or NKG2C T cell subset, CD4+ or CD8+ T cells, or bulk PBMC T cells (not recorded which). The receptor source for this set is a woman between 18 and 69 years old in good health.

This chain connects TRBV10-3 to TRBJ2-1; TCRdb proposes TRBD1, but this gene call is untestable without DNA. Germline values: CDR1 ENHRY, CDR2 SYGVKD. The length of the CDR3 is 16 residues. Here the CDR3 reads CAISESGAGGYNEQFF.

V is TRBV4-2 and J is TRBJ2-1; the TCRdb D gene call, TRBD2, has no DNA to confirm it. Looked up from germline, CDR1 is LGHNA and CDR2 is YNFKEQ. The CDR3 runs 17 residues. CDR3 region: CASSSTIAGEPYNEQFF.

This chain joins TRBV7-2 and TRBJ2-4; TCRdb calls TRBD1, which cannot be checked without DNA. CDR1 and CDR2 from the germline V gene are SGHTA and FQGNSA. The CDR3 spans 15 residues. The CDR3 loop is CASSLGWGGKNIQYF.